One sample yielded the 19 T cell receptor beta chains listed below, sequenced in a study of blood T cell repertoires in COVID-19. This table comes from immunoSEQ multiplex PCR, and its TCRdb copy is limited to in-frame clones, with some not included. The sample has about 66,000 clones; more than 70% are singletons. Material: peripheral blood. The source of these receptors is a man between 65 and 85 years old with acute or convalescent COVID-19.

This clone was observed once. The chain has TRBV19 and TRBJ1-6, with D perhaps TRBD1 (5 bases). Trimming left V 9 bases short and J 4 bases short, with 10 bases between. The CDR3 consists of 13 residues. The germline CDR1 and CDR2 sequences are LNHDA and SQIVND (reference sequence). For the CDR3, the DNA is TGTGCCAGCTCGGACACGTATAATTCACCCCTCCACTTT. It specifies CASSDTYNSPLHF.

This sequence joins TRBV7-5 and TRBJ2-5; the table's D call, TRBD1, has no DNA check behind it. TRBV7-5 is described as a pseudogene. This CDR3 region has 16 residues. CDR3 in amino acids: CVRSLNPTAAQETQYF. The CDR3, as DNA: TGTGTCAGAAGCTTAAACCCGACAGCAGCACAAGAGACCCAGTACTTC.

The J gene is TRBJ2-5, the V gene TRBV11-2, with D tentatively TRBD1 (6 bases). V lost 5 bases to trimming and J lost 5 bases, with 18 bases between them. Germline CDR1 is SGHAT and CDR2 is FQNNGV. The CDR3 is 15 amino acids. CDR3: CASSPWGRIGETQYF. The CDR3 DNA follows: TGTGCCAGCAGCCCCTGGGGGCGAATTGGGGAGACCCAGTACTTC. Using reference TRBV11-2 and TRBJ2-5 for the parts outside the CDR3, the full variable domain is EAGVAQSPRYKIIEKRQSVAFWCNPISGHATLYWYQQILGQGPKLLIQFQNNGVVDDSQLPKDRFSAERLKGVDSTLKIQPAKLEDSAVYLCASSPWGRIGETQYFGPGTRLLVL.

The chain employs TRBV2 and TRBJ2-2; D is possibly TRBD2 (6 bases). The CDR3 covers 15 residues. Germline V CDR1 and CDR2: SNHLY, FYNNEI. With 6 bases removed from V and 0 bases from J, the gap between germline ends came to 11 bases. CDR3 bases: TGTGCCAGCAGGGGGGACTCCGCGAACACCGGGGAGCTGTTTTTT. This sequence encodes CASRGDSANTGELFF.

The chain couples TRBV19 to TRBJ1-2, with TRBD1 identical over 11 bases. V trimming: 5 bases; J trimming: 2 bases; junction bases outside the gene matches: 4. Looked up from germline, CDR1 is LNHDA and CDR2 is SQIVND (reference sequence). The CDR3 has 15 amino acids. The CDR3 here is CASSLWTGGNYGYTF. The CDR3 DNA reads TGTGCCAGTAGTCTCTGGACAGGGGGCAACTATGGCTACACCTTC.

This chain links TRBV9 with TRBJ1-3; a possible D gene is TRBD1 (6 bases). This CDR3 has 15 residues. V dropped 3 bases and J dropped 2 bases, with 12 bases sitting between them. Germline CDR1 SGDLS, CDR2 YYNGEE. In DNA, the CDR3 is TGTGCCAGCAGCGCATCGCAGGGGACTGGAAACACCATATATTTT. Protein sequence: CASSASQGTGNTIYF.

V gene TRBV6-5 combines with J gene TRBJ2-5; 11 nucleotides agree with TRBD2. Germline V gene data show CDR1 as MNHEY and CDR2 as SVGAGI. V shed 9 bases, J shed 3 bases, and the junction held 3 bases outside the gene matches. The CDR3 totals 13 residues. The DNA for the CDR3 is TGTGCCAGTAAGACTAGCGGGGAAGAGACCCAGTACTTC. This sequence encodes CASKTSGEETQYF.

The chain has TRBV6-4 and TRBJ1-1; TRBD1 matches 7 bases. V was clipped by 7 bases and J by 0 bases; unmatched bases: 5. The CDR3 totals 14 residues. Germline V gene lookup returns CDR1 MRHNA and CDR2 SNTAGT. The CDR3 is CASKQGQLNTEAFF. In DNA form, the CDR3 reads TGTGCCAGCAAACAGGGACAGTTGAACACTGAAGCTTTCTTT.

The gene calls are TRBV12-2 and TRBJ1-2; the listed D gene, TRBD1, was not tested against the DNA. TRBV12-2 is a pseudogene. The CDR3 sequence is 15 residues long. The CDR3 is CASRLDPGQGDGYTF. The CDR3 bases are TGTGCAAGTCGCTTAGACCCCGGGCAGGGGGATGGCTACACCTTC.

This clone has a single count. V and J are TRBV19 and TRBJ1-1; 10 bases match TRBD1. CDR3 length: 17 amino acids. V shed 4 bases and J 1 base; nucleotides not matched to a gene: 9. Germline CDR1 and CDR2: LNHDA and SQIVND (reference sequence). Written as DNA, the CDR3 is TGTGCCAGTAGTAGCGTGGGACAGGGGAACCGGAACACTGAAGCTTTCTTT. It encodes CASSSVGQGNRNTEAFF. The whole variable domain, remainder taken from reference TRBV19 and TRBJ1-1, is DGGITQSPKYLFRKEGQNVTLSCEQNLNHDAMYWYRQDPGQGLRLIYYSQIVNDFQKGDIAEGYSVSREKKESFPLTVTSAQKNPTAFYLCASSSVGQGNRNTEAFFGQGTRLTVV.

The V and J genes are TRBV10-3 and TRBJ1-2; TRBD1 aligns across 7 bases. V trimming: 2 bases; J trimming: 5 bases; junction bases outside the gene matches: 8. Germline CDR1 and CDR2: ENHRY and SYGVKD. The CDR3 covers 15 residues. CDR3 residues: CAISEGPGGLYGYTF. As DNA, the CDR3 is TGTGCCATCAGTGAGGGGCCAGGGGGGTTGTATGGCTACACCTTC.

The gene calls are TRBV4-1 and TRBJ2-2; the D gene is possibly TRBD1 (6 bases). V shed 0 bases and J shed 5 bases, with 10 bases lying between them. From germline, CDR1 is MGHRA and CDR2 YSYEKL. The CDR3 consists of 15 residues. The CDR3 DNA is TGCGCCAGCAGCCAAGAATTTCAGGGGACCGGGGAGCTGTTTTTT. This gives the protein CASSQEFQGTGELFF.

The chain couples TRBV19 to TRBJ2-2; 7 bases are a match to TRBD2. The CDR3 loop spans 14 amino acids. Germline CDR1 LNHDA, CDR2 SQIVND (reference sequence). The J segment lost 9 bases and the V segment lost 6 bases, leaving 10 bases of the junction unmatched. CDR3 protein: CASSPLGGDRELFF. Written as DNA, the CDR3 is TGTGCCAGTAGCCCTCTGGGGGGGGACCGGGAGCTGTTTTTT. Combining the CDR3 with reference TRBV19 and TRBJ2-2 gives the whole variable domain DGGITQSPKYLFRKEGQNVTLSCEQNLNHDAMYWYRQDPGQGLRLIYYSQIVNDFQKGDIAEGYSVSREKKESFPLTVTSAQKNPTAFYLCASSPLGGDRELFFGEGSRLTVL.

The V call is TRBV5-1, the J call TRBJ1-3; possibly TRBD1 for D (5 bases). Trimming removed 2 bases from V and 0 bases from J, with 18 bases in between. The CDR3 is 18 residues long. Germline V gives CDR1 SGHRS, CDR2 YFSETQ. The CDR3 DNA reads TGCGCCAGCAGCTTACAGTCAAGGCAGGGTAACTCTGGAAACACCATATATTTT. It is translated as CASSLQSRQGNSGNTIYF.

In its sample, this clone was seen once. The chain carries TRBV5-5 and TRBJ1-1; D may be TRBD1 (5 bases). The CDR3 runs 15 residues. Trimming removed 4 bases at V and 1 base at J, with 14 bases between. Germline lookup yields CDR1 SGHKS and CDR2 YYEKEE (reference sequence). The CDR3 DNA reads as TGTGCCAGCAGCGGAAGGGGTGTAGAGAACACTGAAGCTTTCTTT. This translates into CASSGRGVENTEAFF.

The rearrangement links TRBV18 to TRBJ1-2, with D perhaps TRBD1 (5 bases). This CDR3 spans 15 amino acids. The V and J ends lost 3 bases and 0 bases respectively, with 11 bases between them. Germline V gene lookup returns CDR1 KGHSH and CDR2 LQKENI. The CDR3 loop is CASSPRDSPNYGYTF. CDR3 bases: TGTGCCAGCTCACCTCGCGACAGTCCTAACTATGGCTACACCTTC.

The CDR3 bases are TGTGCCAGCAGTTACTCGACGGAACTAGCGGGGGGGCCTAGCACAGATACGCAGTATTTT. It specifies CASSYSTELAGGPSTDTQYF. This sequence joins TRBV6-2 or TRBV6-3 and TRBJ2-3; 13 bases agree with TRBD2. The germline CDR1 and CDR2 sequences are MNHEY and SVGEGT. The CDR3 is 20 amino acids. V shed 0 bases, J shed 0 bases, and the junction held 9 bases outside the gene matches.

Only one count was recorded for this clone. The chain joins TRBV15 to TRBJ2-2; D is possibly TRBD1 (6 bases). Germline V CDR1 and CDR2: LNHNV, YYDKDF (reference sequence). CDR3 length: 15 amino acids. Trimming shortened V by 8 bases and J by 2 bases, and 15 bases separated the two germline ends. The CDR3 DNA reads TGTGCCACCGCGAAGGGGACAAGCAACACCGGGGAGCTGTTTTTT. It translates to CATAKGTSNTGELFF.

Here the CDR3 reads CASSFALEGQPQHF. The CDR3 DNA follows: TGTGCCAGCAGTTTTGCTTTGGAGGGCCAGCCCCAGCATTTT. The chain links TRBV28 to TRBJ1-5; no clear D gene. V lost 3 bases and J 7 bases, leaving 13 bases between the germline ends. CDR1 MDHEN and CDR2 SYDVKM come from the germline V gene. CDR3 size: 14 residues.